What follows is one TCR beta chain and its context. Germline V gene lookup returns CDR1 SQVTM and CDR2 ANQGSEA. Unmatched junction bases numbered 18, after V lost 4 bases and J lost 7 bases. There are 17 residues in the CDR3. The data belong to a study of CD8+ T cells in alopecia areata. Extracted RNA was reverse transcribed, and the resulting cDNA served as sequencing template. Only in-frame clones appear in the TCRdb table, and some are missing; sequencing was by immunoSEQ multiplex PCR. The table has more than 110,000 clones, around 60% seen once. This sequence originates from a human donor with alopecia areata. This specimen was CD4+ T cells sorted from blood, taken at week 0. The V call is TRBV29-1, the J call TRBJ2-1, with 8 bases fitting TRBD2. For the CDR3, the DNA is TGCAGCGTTGGCAAGGGATCCGGGACTAGTACCAGGAATGAGCAGTTCTTC. Translated: CSVGKGSGTSTRNEQFF.